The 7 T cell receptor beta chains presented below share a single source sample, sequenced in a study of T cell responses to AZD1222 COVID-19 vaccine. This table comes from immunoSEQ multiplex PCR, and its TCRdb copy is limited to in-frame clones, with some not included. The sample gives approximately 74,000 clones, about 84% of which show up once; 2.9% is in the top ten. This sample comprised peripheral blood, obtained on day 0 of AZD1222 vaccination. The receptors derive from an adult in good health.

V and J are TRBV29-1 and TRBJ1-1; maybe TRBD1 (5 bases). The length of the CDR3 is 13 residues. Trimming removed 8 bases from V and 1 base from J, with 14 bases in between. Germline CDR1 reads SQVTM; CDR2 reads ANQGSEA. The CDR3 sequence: CSTEKGTNTEAFF. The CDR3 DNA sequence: TGCAGCACCGAAAAGGGGACGAACACTGAAGCTTTCTTT.

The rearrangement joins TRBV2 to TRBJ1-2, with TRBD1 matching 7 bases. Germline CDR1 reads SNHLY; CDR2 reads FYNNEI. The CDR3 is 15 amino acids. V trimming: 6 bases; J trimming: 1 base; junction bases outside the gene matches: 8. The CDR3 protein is CASSERQGSNYGYTF. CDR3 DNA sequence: TGTGCCAGCAGCGAACGACAGGGAAGTAACTATGGCTACACCTTC.

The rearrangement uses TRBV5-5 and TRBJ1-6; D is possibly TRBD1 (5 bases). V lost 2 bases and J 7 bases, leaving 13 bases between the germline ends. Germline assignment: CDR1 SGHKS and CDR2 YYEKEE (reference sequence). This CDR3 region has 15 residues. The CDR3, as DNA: TGTGCCAGCAGCTTTCGGGACGGAAACAATTCACCCCTCCACTTT. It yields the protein CASSFRDGNNSPLHF.

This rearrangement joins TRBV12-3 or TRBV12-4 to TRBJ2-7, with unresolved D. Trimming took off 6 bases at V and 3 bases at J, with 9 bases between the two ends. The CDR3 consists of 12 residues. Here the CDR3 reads CASRADGYEQYF. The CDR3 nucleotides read TGTGCCAGCAGGGCGGACGGCTACGAGCAGTACTTC.

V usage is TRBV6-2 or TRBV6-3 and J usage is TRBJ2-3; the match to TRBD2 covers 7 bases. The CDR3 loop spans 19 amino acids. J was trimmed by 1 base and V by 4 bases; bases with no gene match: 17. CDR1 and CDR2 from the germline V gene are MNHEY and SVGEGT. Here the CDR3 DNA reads TGTGCCAGCAGTTTCCCCCGGATGTCCTCCCGGGGGGGCACAGATACGCAGTATTTT. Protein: CASSFPRMSSRGGTDTQYF.

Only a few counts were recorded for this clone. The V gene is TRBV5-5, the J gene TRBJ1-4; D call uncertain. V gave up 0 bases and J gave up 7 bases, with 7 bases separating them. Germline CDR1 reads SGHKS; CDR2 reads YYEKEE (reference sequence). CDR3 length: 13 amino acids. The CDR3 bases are TGTGCCAGCAGCTTGGACGTTTTTGAAAAACTGTTTTTT. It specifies CASSLDVFEKLFF.

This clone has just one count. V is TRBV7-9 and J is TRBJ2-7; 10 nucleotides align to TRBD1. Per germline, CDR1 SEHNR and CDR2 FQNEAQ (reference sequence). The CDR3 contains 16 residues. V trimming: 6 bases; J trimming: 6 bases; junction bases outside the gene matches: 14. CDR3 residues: CASRLGQGIPLGEQYF. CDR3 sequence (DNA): TGTGCCAGCAGGTTGGGACAGGGGATCCCTCTTGGCGAGCAGTACTTC.